The clone carrying this T cell receptor beta chain was seen at least ten times. The antigen is not known. Between the trimmed V and J ends, which lost 6 bases and 5 bases, there was a span of 5 bases. The CDR3 length is 11 residues. CDR1 MDHEN and CDR2 SYDVKM come from the germline V gene. This entry comes from a study of neurological immune-mediated disorders. Study results and limitations: In HTLV-1-associated myelopathy, TCR clonal expansion was greatest, and in multiple sclerosis it was least, below healthy controls.

The unsorted libraries originated from 2 million PBMCs kept at -80 C. With 10-nucleotide random UMIs included, cDNA was synthesized by 5'RACE. TCRdb reprocessed the 5' RACE reads via MiXCR and lists one record per CDR3 protein. The sample includes 25,000 to 30,000 distinct CDR3 sequences, around 6.3% of them seen just once. The chain carries TRBV28 and TRBJ2-4, with D hard to call. The sample consisted of PBMCs. This TCR came from a woman aged 45-60 years in good health. CDR3 sequence reads: CASRSQNIQYF. The CDR3 bases are TGTGCCAGCAGGTCGCAAAACATTCAGTACTTC.